What follows is one T cell receptor beta chain and its context. Its target is unknown. V lost 5 bases and J 8 bases, leaving 13 bases between the germline ends. CDR3 length: 12 amino acids. CDR1 and CDR2 from the germline V gene are SGHKS and YYEKEE (reference sequence). Second-dose groups at about 4 or about 12 weeks were pooled. This record belongs to a study of T cell responses to AZD1222 COVID-19 vaccine. Study results and limitations: The donor group comprised mostly white British people and more females; the analysis possibly underestimated clonal diversity. Unmutated variant regions are reportedly the target of nearly half of TCRs that are spike-specific. A rise in Spike-specific TCR breadth and depth followed two AZD1222 doses.

TCRdb keeps only in-frame clones here, not all; method: immunoSEQ multiplex PCR. The sample shows 90,000 to 150,000 clones, about 82% of them seen only once. The material was peripheral blood, obtained 28 days after the second AZD1222 dose. This rearrangement joins TRBV5-5 to TRBJ1-2; D is undetermined. The origin of this receptor is an adult who received the AZD1222 COVID-19 vaccine. CDR3 bases: TGTGCCAGCAGTATGCTGGTCCGGGGCTACACCTTC. Its protein product is CASSMLVRGYTF.